These 2 T cell receptor beta chains originate from one sample sequenced in a study of beta chain features in type 1 diabetes. Reverse transcription of all isolated RNA meant that expressed TCRB transcripts were sequenced. Profiling relied on immunoSEQ multiplex PCR, and the TCRdb table lists in-frame clones only, not all of them. In the table there are 120,000 to 150,000 clones, about 10% of which are singletons. Sequenced material: naive CD4+ T cells from blood. The receptors were sampled from a man aged 18 to 35 in good health.

This clone has more than one count but fewer than ten. The chain joins TRBV7-2 to TRBJ2-2; possibly TRBD2 for D (5 bases). Germline V gene sequence: CDR1 SGHTA, CDR2 FQGNSA. V shed 2 bases and J shed 0 bases, with 10 bases lying between them. CDR3 length: 16 residues. CDR3: CASSLFQRSNTGELFF. CDR3 nucleotide sequence: TGTGCCAGCAGCTTATTCCAGCGGTCGAACACCGGGGAGCTGTTTTTT.

The V call is TRBV4-1, the J call TRBJ2-7, with 11 positions matching TRBD1. V trimming: 2 bases; J trimming: 9 bases; junction bases outside the gene matches: 6. CDR1 is MGHRA, CDR2 YSYEKL, per germline. The CDR3 covers 14 residues. This CDR3 reads CASSQPGDRGAQYF. CDR3 nucleotide sequence: TGCGCCAGCAGCCAACCCGGGGACAGGGGGGCGCAGTACTTC.